The 32 T cell receptor beta chains below come from one sample, sequenced in a study of CD8+ T cells in alopecia areata. The sample's treatment: oral pan-JAK inhibitor, 5-10 mg twice daily. Extracted RNA was reverse transcribed, and the resulting cDNA served as sequencing template. The protocol was immunoSEQ multiplex PCR, while the TCRdb copy is restricted to in-frame clones and leaves out a portion. In the table there are more than 150,000 clones, about 47% of which are singletons. The sequencing used CD8+ T cells sorted from blood, collected between weeks 51 and 52, from a patient treated with tofacitinib. The receptors come from a human donor with alopecia areata.

This chain uses TRBV7-2 with TRBJ1-5; weak D call: TRBD1 (5 bases). This CDR3 is built from 13 residues. Trimming pared 1 base from V and 9 bases from J, leaving 10 bases between. The V gene's germline CDR1 is SGHTA and CDR2 FQGNSA. CDR3 DNA sequence: TGTGCCAGCAGCTTAGGGATGGGGGGGCCCCAGCATTTT. This translates into CASSLGMGGPQHF. Using reference TRBV7-2 and TRBJ1-5 for the parts outside the CDR3, the full variable domain is GAGVSQSPSNKVTEKGKDVELRCDPISGHTALYWYRQSLGQGLEFLIYFQGNSAPDKSGLPSDRFSAERTGGSVSTLTIQRTQQEDSAVYLCASSLGMGGPQHFGDGTRLSIL.

In its sample, this clone was seen once. The chain links TRBV7-8 to TRBJ1-1; D uncertain. Between the trimmed V and J ends, which lost 1 base and 2 bases, there was a span of 5 bases. The CDR3 has 13 amino acids. Germline loops: CDR1 SGHVS, CDR2 FQNEAQ. The CDR3 sequence: CASSLVDNTEAFF. The CDR3 nucleotides are TGTGCCAGCAGCTTAGTTGACAACACTGAAGCTTTCTTT.

This clone was counted a few times. The chain uses TRBV27 and TRBJ1-1; tentatively, D is TRBD1 (5 bases). The CDR3 covers 13 residues. The V gene's germline CDR1 is MNHEY and CDR2 SMNVEV (reference sequence). V was pared by 4 bases and J by 0 bases, with 6 bases between. DNA for the CDR3: TGTGCCAGCAGTTCAGGGCTGAACACTGAAGCTTTCTTT. It yields the protein CASSSGLNTEAFF.

This clone was detected a few times. The chain uses TRBV7-9 and TRBJ2-7, with a weak D call TRBD2 (7 bases). CDR1 and CDR2 from the germline V gene are SEHNR and FQNEAQ (reference sequence). The CDR3 has 16 residues. The V and J ends lost 5 bases and 3 bases respectively, with 20 bases between them. CDR3 residues: CASSPLVGGRDYEQYF. DNA of the CDR3: TGTGCCAGCAGCCCCCTGGTGGGGGGGCGCGACTACGAGCAGTACTTC. Full variable domain (missing parts from reference TRBV7-9 and TRBJ2-7): DTGVSQNPRHKITKRGQNVTFRCDPISEHNRLYWYRQTLGQGPEFLTYFQNEAQLEKSRLLSDRFSAERPKGSFSTLEIQRTEQGDSAMYLCASSPLVGGRDYEQYFGPGTRLTVT.

The V call is TRBV5-6, the J call TRBJ2-3; 13 positions agree with TRBD2. Per germline, CDR1 SGHDT and CDR2 YYEEEE. The junction had 5 bases not matched to a gene; V was cut back by 0 bases and J by 4 bases. The CDR3 has 17 residues. CDR3 nucleotide sequence: TGTGCCAGCAGCTTGGGACTAGCGGGGGGCTCGGCAGATACGCAGTATTTT. Protein: CASSLGLAGGSADTQYF.

The chain's CDR3 is CASSYREGFYGYTF. The CDR3 DNA reads as TGTGCCAGCAGTTACAGGGAGGGCTTCTATGGCTACACCTTC. The chain joins TRBV6-5 to TRBJ1-2; D ambiguous. The CDR3 extends over 14 amino acids. V lost 2 bases and J 4 bases, leaving 11 bases between the germline ends. Germline CDR1 reads MNHEY; CDR2 reads SVGAGI.

This chain uses TRBV29-1 with TRBJ2-3, with TRBD2 identical over 9 bases. After removal of 1 base from V and 1 base from J, the junction contained 9 bases not matched to a gene. Germline V gives CDR1 SQVTM, CDR2 ANQGSEA. CDR3 length equals 17 residues. CDR3 in amino acids: CSVEGAPGLAGTDTQYF. As DNA, the CDR3 is TGCAGCGTTGAAGGGGCACCGGGACTAGCTGGCACAGATACGCAGTATTTT.

V usage is TRBV11-2 and J usage is TRBJ1-6; D gene ambiguous. The CDR3 length is 14 residues. V was clipped by 1 base and J by 8 bases, with 9 bases between them. Germline CDR1 SGHAT, CDR2 FQNNGV. As DNA, the CDR3 is TGTGCCAGCAGCTTAGTGGGGATCGATTCACCCCTCCACTTT. Encoded protein: CASSLVGIDSPLHF. Full variable domain (rest looked up from reference TRBV11-2 and TRBJ1-6): EAGVAQSPRYKIIEKRQSVAFWCNPISGHATLYWYQQILGQGPKLLIQFQNNGVVDDSQLPKDRFSAERLKGVDSTLKIQPAKLEDSAVYLCASSLVGIDSPLHFGNGTRLTVT.

This chain uses TRBV27 with TRBJ2-7; TRBD2 aligns across 8 bases. The CDR3 extends over 14 amino acids. The V and J ends lost 3 bases and 4 bases, in that order; junction bases with no gene match: 5. Per the germline V gene, CDR1 is MNHEY and CDR2 is SMNVEV (reference sequence). CDR3 residues: CASSLAGGRYEQYF. CDR3 bases: TGTGCCAGCAGTTTGGCGGGGGGCAGGTACGAGCAGTACTTC.

The chain carries TRBV6-9 and TRBJ1-2, with no clear D. This CDR3 region has 8 residues. Germline values: CDR1 MNHGY, CDR2 SVAAGI. V was shortened by 9 bases and J by 8 bases, with 4 bases between the two germline ends. This chain's CDR3 is CASWGYTF. Here the CDR3 DNA reads TGTGCCAGTTGGGGCTACACCTTC.

The J gene is TRBJ2-2, the V gene TRBV5-1, with D hard to call. CDR1 and CDR2 from the germline V gene are SGHRS and YFSETQ. This CDR3 has 14 amino acids. V gave up 7 bases and J gave up 6 bases, with 16 bases separating them. CDR3 residues: CASGPQTAAGELFF. The CDR3 DNA reads TGCGCCAGCGGTCCACAAACTGCAGCCGGGGAGCTGTTTTTT.

This chain connects TRBV6-5 to TRBJ2-5, with D possibly matching TRBD2 (7 bases). Deletions cut 0 bases from V and 6 bases from J, with 14 bases between. CDR3 length equals 15 residues. Germline V gene sequence: CDR1 MNHEY, CDR2 SVGAGI. The CDR3 DNA is TGTGCCAGCAGTTACTCGGCGGGGGCCACCCAGACCCAGTACTTC. Its translation is CASSYSAGATQTQYF.

This clone was picked up many times. This chain connects TRBV6-1 to TRBJ2-1; 7 bases line up with TRBD1. The CDR3 loop spans 13 amino acids. Germline loops: CDR1 MNHNS, CDR2 SASEGT. V shed 7 bases and J 7 bases; nucleotides not matched to a gene: 7. CDR3 nucleotides: TGTGCCAGCACCCTGACAGGGCGAAATGAGCAGTTCTTC. It specifies CASTLTGRNEQFF.

The rearrangement joins TRBV15 to TRBJ2-7, with D possibly being TRBD1 (5 bases). This CDR3 is 13 amino acids long. The germline V gene encodes CDR1 LNHNV and CDR2 YYDKDF (reference sequence). V lost 6 bases to trimming and J lost 0 bases, with 9 bases between them. The CDR3 sequence is CATSGAISYEQYF. The CDR3, as DNA: TGTGCCACCAGTGGGGCCATCTCCTACGAGCAGTACTTC.

The J gene is TRBJ1-6, the V gene TRBV6-6; TRBD1 might be the D (6 bases). The CDR3 covers 15 residues. V was clipped by 2 bases and J by 8 bases, with 13 bases between them. From germline, CDR1 is MNHNY and CDR2 SVGAGI (reference sequence). CDR3: CASSYDGGPDSPLHF. The DNA for the CDR3 is TGTGCCAGCAGTTACGATGGGGGGCCGGATTCACCCCTCCACTTT.

This clone was seen more than once but under ten times. In DNA, the CDR3 is TGTGCCAGCACCAGGGACAGGGACGAACGGCAGTTCTTC. This codes for CASTRDRDERQFF. This chain uses TRBV2 with TRBJ2-1; 9 nucleotides line up with TRBD1. The CDR3 has 13 residues. From germline, CDR1 is SNHLY and CDR2 FYNNEI. Germline trimming cut 7 bases from V and 12 bases from J; bases unmatched to any gene: 10.

V usage is TRBV29-1 and J usage is TRBJ1-3; 8 nucleotides match TRBD1. The CDR3 is 13 residues long. Germline V gives CDR1 SQVTM, CDR2 ANQGSEA. V was clipped by 7 bases and J by 4 bases; unmatched bases: 6. The CDR3 spells CSALTGAGNTIYF. The CDR3 DNA is TGCAGCGCGCTGACAGGGGCAGGAAACACCATATATTTT.

This sequence joins TRBV16 and TRBJ2-7; 7 nucleotides align to TRBD1. This CDR3 has 13 residues. Trimming at V came to 0 bases and at J to 6 bases, leaving 2 bases not matched to a gene. The germline V gene encodes CDR1 KGHSY and CDR2 FQNENV. The CDR3 region is CASSQSQGFEQYF. CDR3 sequence (DNA): TGTGCCAGCAGCCAATCACAGGGGTTCGAGCAGTACTTC.

This clone has more than one count but fewer than ten. The chain links TRBV2 to TRBJ2-3; D unclear. The CDR3 has 11 residues. Germline-derived CDR1 and CDR2 are SNHLY and FYNNEI. Trimming took 6 bases from V and 4 from J, leaving 5 bases between them. CDR3 sequence reads: CASRGADTQYF. In DNA form, the CDR3 reads TGTGCCAGCAGAGGCGCAGATACGCAGTATTTT.

The chain combines TRBV27 with TRBJ2-1; no firm D call. Germline V CDR1 and CDR2: MNHEY, SMNVEV (reference sequence). The CDR3 length is 17 residues. The V gene lost 1 base and the J gene lost 0 bases, with 13 bases spanning the gap. The CDR3 loop reads CASSLYFGTYSYNEQFF. The CDR3 bases are TGTGCCAGCAGTTTATATTTCGGTACATACTCCTACAATGAGCAGTTCTTC.

The DNA for the CDR3 is TGTGCCAGCAGAGACGACAGGGAAGGGAATCAGCCCCAGCATTTT. Its translation: CASRDDREGNQPQHF. This sequence joins TRBV6-5 and TRBJ1-5, with 7 bases fitting TRBD1. CDR1 MNHEY and CDR2 SVGAGI come from the germline V gene. This CDR3 has 15 amino acids. Trimming removed 6 bases from V and 4 bases from J; junction bases left unmatched: 9.

J is TRBJ2-2 and V is TRBV7-2; D unclear. Germline V gives CDR1 SGHTA, CDR2 FQGNSA. The CDR3 extends over 14 amino acids. V lost 5 bases and J lost 3, with 10 bases in between. This CDR3 is CASSPELHTGELFF. The CDR3 bases are TGTGCCAGCAGCCCGGAACTCCACACCGGGGAGCTGTTTTTT.

This clone was seen only a few times. This chain links TRBV5-1 with TRBJ1-1; maybe TRBD1 (5 bases). V gave up 4 bases and J gave up 0 bases, with 10 bases separating them. CDR3 length equals 14 residues. Germline CDR1 is SGHRS and CDR2 is YFSETQ. The CDR3 is CASSPGRMNTEAFF. The CDR3 DNA is TGCGCCAGCAGCCCGGGACGGATGAACACTGAAGCTTTCTTT.

The chain is built from TRBV13 and TRBJ1-1, with D perhaps TRBD1 (6 bases). CDR3 length equals 13 residues. Germline V gives CDR1 PRHDT, CDR2 FYEKMQ (reference sequence). Trimming took 6 bases from V and 6 from J, leaving 14 bases between them. CDR3 sequence reads: CASSAQGESEAFF. The DNA of the CDR3 is TGTGCCAGCAGTGCACAGGGAGAGTCTGAAGCTTTCTTT.

The chain uses TRBV13 and TRBJ2-7; D unclear. Germline-derived CDR1 and CDR2 are PRHDT and FYEKMQ (reference sequence). The CDR3 consists of 12 residues. Trimming removed 4 bases from V and 7 bases from J, with 11 bases in between. In DNA form, the CDR3 reads TGTGCCAGCAGCTCATCCAAAGGGGAGCAGTACTTC. Its protein product is CASSSSKGEQYF.

The rearrangement joins TRBV27 to TRBJ2-3; D unresolved. Germline V gene data show CDR1 as MNHEY and CDR2 as SMNVEV (reference sequence). The CDR3 is 15 residues long. V lost 6 bases, J lost 0 bases, and 13 bases lay in between. CDR3 DNA: TGTGCCAGCAGGGAAGGGTCAACGAGCACAGATACGCAGTATTTT. Translated, it gives CASREGSTSTDTQYF.

This clone was seen a single time. The rearrangement joins TRBV5-4 to TRBJ1-1, with D hard to call. V was clipped by 5 bases and J by 1 base, with 6 bases between them. In germline, CDR1 is SGHNT, CDR2 YYREEE (reference sequence). This CDR3 has 12 amino acids. The CDR3 reads CASRYGNTEAFF. CDR3 nucleotide sequence: TGTGCCAGCAGGTATGGGAACACTGAAGCTTTCTTT.

This chain's CDR3 is CATSRDLAAGNEQFF. The CDR3 DNA reads as TGTGCCACCAGCAGAGATTTGGCGGCCGGGAATGAGCAGTTCTTC. This chain joins TRBV15 and TRBJ2-1, with no clear D. This CDR3 has 15 residues. Germline assignment: CDR1 LNHNV and CDR2 YYDKDF (reference sequence). The V and J ends lost 0 bases and 7 bases respectively, with 13 bases between them.

The CDR3 here is CAISAPGQGYEQYF. CDR3 sequence (DNA): TGTGCCATCAGTGCGCCGGGACAGGGCTACGAGCAGTACTTC. The chain employs TRBV10-3 and TRBJ2-7, with 9 nucleotides matching TRBD1. From germline, CDR1 is ENHRY and CDR2 SYGVKD. The CDR3 runs to 14 residues. Losses at the gene ends were 4 bases for V and 3 bases for J; bases not matched to a gene: 4.

This clone was detected once. The chain joins TRBV25-1 to TRBJ1-5; 11 bases align to TRBD1. This CDR3 region has 15 residues. Trimming at V came to 10 bases and at J to 4 bases, leaving 9 bases not matched to a gene. Germline V gene data show CDR1 as MGHDK and CDR2 as SYGVNS. The CDR3 loop reads CATFGGTGGNQPQHF. CDR3 nucleotides: TGTGCCACCTTCGGCGGGACAGGGGGGAATCAGCCCCAGCATTTT. Full variable domain (remainder filled in from reference TRBV25-1 and TRBJ1-5): EADIYQTPRYLVIGTGKKITLECSQTMGHDKMYWYQQDPGMELHLIHYSYGVNSTEKGDLSSESTVSRIRTEHFPLTLESARPSHTSQYLCATFGGTGGNQPQHFGDGTRLSIL.

The CDR3 region has the DNA TGTGCCAGCAGCTCAACAAACCATGAGCAGTTCTTC. It codes for CASSSTNHEQFF. The chain links TRBV7-9 to TRBJ2-1; unclear D gene. Germline assignment: CDR1 SEHNR and CDR2 FQNEAQ (reference sequence). The CDR3 length is 12 residues. Deletions cut 4 bases from V and 8 bases from J, with 9 bases between.

This clone was detected only a few times. This chain links TRBV5-1 with TRBJ2-7, with TRBD1 matching over 9 bases. V shed 0 bases and J 2 bases; nucleotides not matched to a gene: 3. This CDR3 region has 15 residues. Germline assignment: CDR1 SGHRS and CDR2 YFSETQ. The CDR3 region has the DNA TGCGCCAGCAGCTTGGGGACAGGGGCCACCTACGAGCAGTACTTC. Amino acid sequence: CASSLGTGATYEQYF.